The following is a TCR beta chain sequence with its context. There is no known antigen for this receptor. The input lacks base qualities; no much larger clone sits a single base away. The record originates from a study of shared clonotypes between healthy human individuals (dated by TCRdb to about 2020). Regarding the research as a whole: The cohort included three men and a couple of women between 18 and 49 years of age. For each donor, CD4 naive and CD4 memory were each run on three plates, CD8 naive on two plates, and CD8 memory on one plate. To estimate repertoire size and how much clonotype sharing occurs between individuals, the study deeply sequenced the blood TCR repertoires of five or six healthy adults. Different laboratories and diverse techniques were used to prepare libraries and sequence TCR repertoires, to increase sequencing depth and limit assay-specific biases. Between about 0.9 and 9 billion PBMCs per donor were obtained by leukapheresis. Overall study outcomes, separate from this receptor: Rarefaction of sorted-subset datasets indicated incomplete sequencing despite the large sequencing depth. Across four donors, 5% to 6% of naive CD4, 3% to 3.5% of naive CD8, 2.3% of memory CD4, and 0.4% to 0.45% of memory CD8 clonotypes were shared. Based on pairwise subsampling, the degree of clonotype sharing among donors was expected to be affected by sequencing depth. Naive subsets generally had larger estimated clonotype richness than memory subsets. Because the study included a small number of donors, the genetic and exposure-history diversity represented was limited. Clonotypes shared by all four sorted-subset donors showed higher generation probabilities than non-shared clonotypes. Sampling was restricted to blood, and TCR repertoires in tissue are likely to differ from TCR repertoires in blood.

The donors were healthy, HIV-negative adults with no recently reported acute infections or vaccinations. Only Caucasian adults living in Nashville, Tennessee, USA were represented among the donors. CD4+ T cells were enriched by magnetic negative selection, after which naive cells were positively selected on CD45RA and the negative fraction was taken as the memory subset. Blood was obtained by leukapheresis, after which PBMCs were separated by Ficoll-Histopaque density gradient centrifugation and cryopreserved in liquid nitrogen vapor phase. Analytical flow cytometry was used to check the purity and quantity of every magnetically sorted T cell population. Genomic DNA was isolated from each sorted fraction and quantified by UV absorbance on a Nanodrop 2000c. TCR CDR3 regions were amplified from genomic DNA by multiplex PCR using the deep immunoSEQ assay. Genomic DNA extracted from each cell subset was distributed evenly over all wells of several immunoSEQ 96-well plates, and each plate served as one replicate. Each replicate PCR for sorted subsets received about 210 ng genomic DNA, equal to roughly 29,000 T cell genomes. Purified libraries were quantified with a Qubit 3.0 fluorometer, sized on a Bioanalyzer 2100, and re-quantified with the KAPA Library Quantification kit. Every immunoSEQ 96-well plate was sequenced on a dedicated single-read 150-cycle Illumina NextSeq 550 flow cell. Turning to the authors' computational methods: Because the immunoSEQ output included only junctional sequences and no quality scores, the filtering could not be the same as the filtering used for full-length reads. To assign V/J genes and CDR3, sequences were annotated using PyIR, a Python wrapper for IgBLAST v1.9, with IMGT germline references. Reads with weak V/J assignments (E-value above 1e-6), missing CDR3, stop codons, out-of-frame junctions, or ambiguous translated residues were removed. V3J clonotypes were defined as sequences sharing the same inferred V gene, J gene, and CDR3 amino acid sequence. Percentage overlap between repertoires was computed as shared unique clonotypes divided by the size of the smaller repertoire. RTK rarefaction, the Chao1 estimator, and Recon v2.1 estimates of unobserved clonotypes were used to assess repertoire richness. Generation probabilities for all TCRbeta clonotypes obtained by the gDNA method from a handful of donors were computed using OLGA. Drawn from immuneACCESS, this table holds only the in-frame rearrangements with V and J called that TCRdb kept. Clones are partly lost; checked studies trace under half to an unresolved V gene and leave the rest unexplained. The DNA gave D and trimming, while V, J and clone size come from that table. The sample table holds about 1 million clones, of which about 76% were seen once. 1.4% to 1.5% of the sample belongs to the ten largest clones.

V is shortened by 6 bases, J by 11 bases, and the region joining them spans 19 bases. Including the terminal cysteine and phenylalanine, the CDR3 comprises 13 residues. Here the CDR3 DNA is all that survives: 39 bases in frame from base 1. The germline V gene (reference sequence) sets CDR1 to MNHEY and CDR2 to SMNVEV. The sample consisted of memory CD4+ T cells sorted from blood. Explained via the paper, the cell subset or site label denotes: CD45RA-negative fraction. Recombination linked TRBV27 to TRBJ1-1; the D gene is possibly TRBD1, with 6 bases matching. This TCR was recovered from a young man in good health. CDR3 region: CASRPTGYPRAFF. The DNA sequence is given as TGTGCCAGCAGACCTACAGGGTACCCTAGGGCTTTCTTT.